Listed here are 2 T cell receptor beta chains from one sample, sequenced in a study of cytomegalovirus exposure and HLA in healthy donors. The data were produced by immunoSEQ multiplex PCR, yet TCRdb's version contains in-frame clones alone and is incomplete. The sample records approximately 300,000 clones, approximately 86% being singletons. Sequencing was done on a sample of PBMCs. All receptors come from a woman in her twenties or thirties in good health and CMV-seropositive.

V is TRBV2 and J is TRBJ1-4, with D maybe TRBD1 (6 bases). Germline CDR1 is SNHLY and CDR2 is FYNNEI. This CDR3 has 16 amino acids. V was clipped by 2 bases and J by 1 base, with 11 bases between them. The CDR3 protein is CASSERGGQTNEKLFF. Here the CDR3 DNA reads TGTGCCAGCAGTGAAAGGGGGGGCCAAACTAATGAAAAACTGTTTTTT.

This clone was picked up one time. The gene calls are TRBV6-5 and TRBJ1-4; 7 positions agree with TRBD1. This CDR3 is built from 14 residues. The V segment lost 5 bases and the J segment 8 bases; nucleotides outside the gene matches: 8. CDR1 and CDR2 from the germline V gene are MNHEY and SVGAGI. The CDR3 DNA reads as TGTGCCAGCAGTCGCTTGACAGGGAAGGAAAAACTGTTTTTT. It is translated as CASSRLTGKEKLFF.